These T cell receptor beta chains were read from a single sample in a study of cytomegalovirus exposure and HLA in healthy donors. Data came from immunoSEQ multiplex PCR; TCRdb stores just in-frame clones and leaves some out. The table has roughly 180,000 clones, 70% to 80% seen once. The sample taken for sequencing was PBMCs. These receptors all come from a female donor in good health and CMV-seronegative. Each CDR3 is given with its conserved first and last residue. Fields, in order: CDR3 DNA, CDR3 protein, clone size, V gene, J gene, D gene. D genes are given only for firm matches. Clone size, where shown, is once, few, many, or a class for clones that have expanded.

CDR3 DNA: TGTGCCAGCTCTCCTCCGACAGGGACCTACGAGCAGTACTTC
CDR3 protein: CASSPPTGTYEQYF
clone size: NA
V gene: TRBV18
J gene: TRBJ2-7
D gene: TRBD1

CDR3 DNA: TGCGCCAGCAGCTTGGGCGGAGGTTCACCCCTCCACTTT
CDR3 protein: CASSLGGGSPLHF
clone size: NA
V gene: TRBV5-1
J gene: TRBJ1-6
D gene: NA

CDR3 DNA: TGTGCCAGCAGCTTGGCTGGGGGGAAAGAGACCCAGTACTTC
CDR3 protein: CASSLAGGKETQYF
clone size: few
V gene: TRBV5-4
J gene: TRBJ2-5
D gene: NA

CDR3 DNA: TGTGCCAGTAGTACGCAGGGGGCGCGGGAAAAACTGTTTTTT
CDR3 protein: CASSTQGAREKLFF
clone size: NA
V gene: TRBV19
J gene: TRBJ1-4
D gene: TRBD1

CDR3 DNA: TGTGCCAGCAGCCTCCCCGGGGGAAGGACCGGGGAGCTGTTTTTT
CDR3 protein: CASSLPGGRTGELFF
clone size: NA
V gene: TRBV5-5
J gene: TRBJ2-2
D gene: NA

CDR3 DNA: TGCGCCAGCAGCCAAGAGGACTATCCCACCGGGGAGCTGTTTTTT
CDR3 protein: CASSQEDYPTGELFF
clone size: NA
V gene: TRBV4-1
J gene: TRBJ2-2
D gene: NA

CDR3 DNA: TGTGCCAGCAGTGAACGGGAGTATAGCAATCAGCCCCAGCATTTT
CDR3 protein: CASSEREYSNQPQHF
clone size: few
V gene: TRBV2
J gene: TRBJ1-5
D gene: NA

CDR3 DNA: TGTGCCAGCTCAGTATCCCGGGACAGGAACACTGAAGCTTTCTTT
CDR3 protein: CASSVSRDRNTEAFF
clone size: NA
V gene: TRBV28
J gene: TRBJ1-1
D gene: TRBD1

CDR3 DNA: TGTGCCAGCAGCTTCTCATGGCAGAACACTGAAGCTTTCTTT
CDR3 protein: CASSFSWQNTEAFF
clone size: once
V gene: TRBV7-9
J gene: TRBJ1-1
D gene: NA

CDR3 DNA: TGTGCCAGCAGCACGGGACTAGGGGGGAACAATGAGCAGTTCTTC
CDR3 protein: CASSTGLGGNNEQFF
clone size: NA
V gene: TRBV7-9
J gene: TRBJ2-1
D gene: TRBD2

CDR3 DNA: TGTGCCAGCCGATTCCAGGGGGCCTACAATGAGCAGTTCTTC
CDR3 protein: CASRFQGAYNEQFF
clone size: few
V gene: TRBV28
J gene: TRBJ2-1
D gene: TRBD1

CDR3 DNA: TGCGCCAGCACAGGTCTAGGAGGCTCCTCCTACGAGCAGTACTTC
CDR3 protein: CASTGLGGSSYEQYF
clone size: NA
V gene: TRBV10-1
J gene: TRBJ2-7
D gene: NA

CDR3 DNA: TGTGCCAGCCCAGGGTCGAGCTCTGGAAACACCATATATTTT
CDR3 protein: CASPGSSSGNTIYF
clone size: NA
V gene: TRBV6-1
J gene: TRBJ1-3
D gene: NA

CDR3 DNA: TGTGCCAGCAGTCCAATACAGGGCAATGGCTACACCTTC
CDR3 protein: CASSPIQGNGYTF
clone size: NA
V gene: TRBV6-5
J gene: TRBJ1-2
D gene: NA

CDR3 DNA: TGTGCCAGCAGTCCACAGGGTACCAATCAGCCCCAGCATTTT
CDR3 protein: CASSPQGTNQPQHF
clone size: NA
V gene: TRBV6-4
J gene: TRBJ1-5
D gene: NA

CDR3 DNA: TGTGCCAGCAGCCAATGGCAGGGTCGCAATGAGCAGTTCTTC
CDR3 protein: CASSQWQGRNEQFF
clone size: NA
V gene: TRBV4-2
J gene: TRBJ2-1
D gene: NA

CDR3 DNA: TGTGCCAGCAGCTTAAATCAGGGATCAATAAGCGAAGCTTTCTTT
CDR3 protein: CASSLNQGSISEAFF
clone size: once
V gene: TRBV7-9
J gene: TRBJ1-1
D gene: NA

CDR3 DNA: TGTGCCAGCAGCCTTGACAGGTCGAACACTGAAGCTTTCTTT
CDR3 protein: CASSLDRSNTEAFF
clone size: NA
V gene: TRBV21-1
J gene: TRBJ1-1
D gene: NA

CDR3 DNA: TGTGCCAGCAGCTTAGTCAGGTCCTTGGCCAACGTCCTGACTTTC
CDR3 protein: CASSLVRSLANVLTF
clone size: NA
V gene: TRBV7-9
J gene: TRBJ2-6
D gene: NA

CDR3 DNA: TGTGCCAGCAGCCCGTCGGCGGGGGCCTTTACGGAGCAGTACTTC
CDR3 protein: CASSPSAGAFTEQYF
clone size: few
V gene: TRBV7-3
J gene: TRBJ2-7
D gene: NA

CDR3 DNA: TGTGCCAGCAGTTCTCGACAGGCCTCTAATGAAAAACTGTTTTTT
CDR3 protein: CASSSRQASNEKLFF
clone size: NA
V gene: TRBV6-6
J gene: TRBJ1-4
D gene: NA

CDR3 DNA: TGTGCCAGCAGACAGGACAGGGAGCCCCGCCTTAGCTACACCTTC
CDR3 protein: CASRQDREPRLSYTF
clone size: few
V gene: TRBV28
J gene: TRBJ1-2
D gene: TRBD1

CDR3 DNA: TGTGCCAGCAGCAAATGGAGGAGAGATAGCAATCAGCCCCAGCATTTT
CDR3 protein: CASSKWRRDSNQPQHF
clone size: NA
V gene: TRBV21-1
J gene: TRBJ1-5
D gene: NA

CDR3 DNA: TGTGCCTGGATAGGGCTAGCGGGGAGAGGTGAGCAGTTCTTC
CDR3 protein: CAWIGLAGRGEQFF
clone size: NA
V gene: TRBV30
J gene: TRBJ2-1
D gene: TRBD2

CDR3 DNA: TGCGCCAGCAGCCCTAATGCCCAGCGGGGGGGCGGGCAGTTCTTC
CDR3 protein: CASSPNAQRGGGQFF
clone size: NA
V gene: TRBV4-1
J gene: TRBJ2-1
D gene: TRBD2

CDR3 DNA: TGTTCCAGCAGCTTAGGTGGTATCTATAGCAATCAGCCCCAGCATTTT
CDR3 protein: CSSSLGGIYSNQPQHF
clone size: NA
V gene: TRBV7-9
J gene: TRBJ1-5
D gene: NA

CDR3 DNA: TGTGCCAGTAGTATCTGGGGGGGCGGGAGAAGCCACGAGCAGTACTTC
CDR3 protein: CASSIWGGGRSHEQYF
clone size: NA
V gene: TRBV19
J gene: TRBJ2-7
D gene: NA

CDR3 DNA: TGTGCCATCAGCAGGGGGGGAGCGGGAGGTAGCACAGATACGCAGTATTTT
CDR3 protein: CAISRGGAGGSTDTQYF
clone size: once
V gene: TRBV10-3
J gene: TRBJ2-3
D gene: TRBD2

CDR3 DNA: TGTGCCAGCAGCGTAGCTACATGGGGGGGTGGCTACACCTTC
CDR3 protein: CASSVATWGGGYTF
clone size: NA
V gene: TRBV9
J gene: TRBJ1-2
D gene: NA

CDR3 DNA: TGTGCCAGCAGTGAAGGGGGACAGGGACACACTGAAGCTTTCTTT
CDR3 protein: CASSEGGQGHTEAFF
clone size: NA
V gene: TRBV2
J gene: TRBJ1-1
D gene: TRBD1

CDR3 DNA: TGTGCCAGTAACAAACAGGGGAGGTCCTACGAGCAGTACTTC
CDR3 protein: CASNKQGRSYEQYF
clone size: NA
V gene: TRBV28
J gene: TRBJ2-7
D gene: NA

CDR3 DNA: TGTGCCAGCTCTACCGGGACAGGGGACTATGGCTACACCTTC
CDR3 protein: CASSTGTGDYGYTF
clone size: once
V gene: TRBV18
J gene: TRBJ1-2
D gene: TRBD1

CDR3 DNA: TGCGCCAGCAGCTTGGCAGGGCAGTCAGTAGAGACCCAGTACTTC
CDR3 protein: CASSLAGQSVETQYF
clone size: NA
V gene: TRBV5-1
J gene: TRBJ2-5
D gene: NA

CDR3 DNA: TGTGCCAGCAGCTTTACAGGGGCGGTCGGGGAGCTGTTTTTT
CDR3 protein: CASSFTGAVGELFF
clone size: NA
V gene: TRBV7-3
J gene: TRBJ2-2
D gene: TRBD1

CDR3 DNA: TGTGCCTGGATACCGGGCCTCCTGACCCAGAAGACAGGGCCGTATGGCTACACCTTC
CDR3 protein: CAWIPGLLTQKTGPYGYTF
clone size: few
V gene: TRBV30
J gene: TRBJ1-2
D gene: TRBD1

CDR3 DNA: TGTGCTAGTGGTTTAGCGGTTAGCTCCTACGAGCAGTACTTC
CDR3 protein: CASGLAVSSYEQYF
clone size: NA
V gene: TRBV12-5
J gene: TRBJ2-7
D gene: NA

CDR3 DNA: TGTGCCAGCAGTGACGGCCAGGTCCATGAGCAGTTCTTC
CDR3 protein: CASSDGQVHEQFF
clone size: NA
V gene: TRBV6-4
J gene: TRBJ2-1
D gene: NA

CDR3 DNA: TGTGCCAGCAGGGGACAGGGGAGGAACACTGAAGCTTTCTTT
CDR3 protein: CASRGQGRNTEAFF
clone size: NA
V gene: TRBV2
J gene: TRBJ1-1
D gene: TRBD1

CDR3 DNA: TGTGCCAGCAGTTTTTCAGAAAACTATGGCTACACCTTC
CDR3 protein: CASSFSENYGYTF
clone size: NA
V gene: TRBV27
J gene: TRBJ1-2
D gene: NA

CDR3 DNA: TGTGCCAGCAGTCGTGTACTACTCGGCTACACCTTC
CDR3 protein: CASSRVLLGYTF
clone size: NA
V gene: TRBV6-5
J gene: TRBJ1-2
D gene: NA

CDR3 DNA: TGTGCCAGTAGTACCGACTCGACGGGGGTATACGAGCAGTACTTC
CDR3 protein: CASSTDSTGVYEQYF
clone size: NA
V gene: TRBV19
J gene: TRBJ2-7
D gene: NA

CDR3 DNA: TGTGCCAGCAGTTACTCTTCGGCAGGGCGAGGCTATGGCTACACCTTC
CDR3 protein: CASSYSSAGRGYGYTF
clone size: NA
V gene: TRBV6-5
J gene: TRBJ1-2
D gene: NA

CDR3 DNA: TGCGCCAGTACAGACAGGGTTATTCAGCCCCAGCATTTT
CDR3 protein: CASTDRVIQPQHF
clone size: once
V gene: TRBV10-2
J gene: TRBJ1-5
D gene: TRBD1

CDR3 DNA: TGTGCCAGCTCACCAAGCGGGAACCGCCCAGATACGCAGTATTTT
CDR3 protein: CASSPSGNRPDTQYF
clone size: NA
V gene: TRBV18
J gene: TRBJ2-3
D gene: TRBD2

CDR3 DNA: TGTGCCAGTAGGAGAACTAGCGGGGAGGTCTCCTACAATGAGCAGTTCTTC
CDR3 protein: CASRRTSGEVSYNEQFF
clone size: NA
V gene: TRBV19
J gene: TRBJ2-1
D gene: TRBD2

CDR3 DNA: TGTGCCAGCAGCTTGGGGGGACAGGATATTTATGGCTACACCTTC
CDR3 protein: CASSLGGQDIYGYTF
clone size: few
V gene: TRBV5-4
J gene: TRBJ1-2
D gene: TRBD1

CDR3 DNA: TGTGCCTGGATCAACAGGCTCCCGAACACCGGGGAGCTGTTTTTT
CDR3 protein: CAWINRLPNTGELFF
clone size: NA
V gene: TRBV30
J gene: TRBJ2-2
D gene: NA

CDR3 DNA: TGCGCCAGCAGCCAAGATTGGGGTGGGGCCCTCACCAATCAGCCCCAGCATTTT
CDR3 protein: CASSQDWGGALTNQPQHF
clone size: NA
V gene: TRBV4-3
J gene: TRBJ1-5
D gene: NA

CDR3 DNA: TGTGCCATCAGTGAGTCAAGGGGGACACCGAACTATGGCTACACCTTC
CDR3 protein: CAISESRGTPNYGYTF
clone size: NA
V gene: TRBV10-3
J gene: TRBJ1-2
D gene: NA

CDR3 DNA: TGTGCCAGGACCGGGAGTAGCAACCAGCCCCAGCATTTT
CDR3 protein: CARTGSSNQPQHF
clone size: NA
V gene: TRBV5-4
J gene: TRBJ1-5
D gene: NA

CDR3 DNA: TGTGCCAGCAGTTCGGGTGTACAGGTTTACTCTGGAAACACCATATATTTT
CDR3 protein: CASSSGVQVYSGNTIYF
clone size: NA
V gene: TRBV5-8
J gene: TRBJ1-3
D gene: NA

CDR3 DNA: TGTGCCAGCTCGACTAGCGGGGGGATGAATACGCAGTATTTT
CDR3 protein: CASSTSGGMNTQYF
clone size: NA
V gene: TRBV9
J gene: TRBJ2-3
D gene: TRBD2

CDR3 DNA: TGTGCCATCCAAAAACTAGCGGGGGACCCAGATACGCAGTATTTT
CDR3 protein: CAIQKLAGDPDTQYF
clone size: NA
V gene: TRBV10-3
J gene: TRBJ2-3
D gene: TRBD2

CDR3 DNA: TGTGCCTGGGGACAGGGGGATGGCTACACCTTC
CDR3 protein: CAWGQGDGYTF
clone size: NA
V gene: TRBV30
J gene: TRBJ1-2
D gene: TRBD1

CDR3 DNA: TGTGCCAGCAGCTTCCTTGACGGTGCGAGGACAGATACGCAGTATTTT
CDR3 protein: CASSFLDGARTDTQYF
clone size: NA
V gene: TRBV11-2
J gene: TRBJ2-3
D gene: NA

CDR3 DNA: TGTGCCAGCAGCACTAGCGACCCCAATGAGCAGTTCTTC
CDR3 protein: CASSTSDPNEQFF
clone size: NA
V gene: TRBV7-9
J gene: TRBJ2-1
D gene: TRBD2

CDR3 DNA: TGCGCCAGCAGGCCGAGGACAGCTACCGCGGAGGGCTACACCTTC
CDR3 protein: CASRPRTATAEGYTF
clone size: NA
V gene: TRBV5-1
J gene: TRBJ1-2
D gene: NA